This T cell receptor (beta chain) was identified in a study of cytomegalovirus exposure and HLA in healthy donors. Study results and limitations: Cytomegalovirus-associated status was assigned to 150 or so TCR beta chains. It was reportedly the case that the classifier diagnosed cytomegalovirus status with high specificity and sensitivity. Rarity held for most TCR sequences, but there were some public TCRs that occurred in many donors.

Germline lookup yields CDR1 SGHRS and CDR2 YFSETQ. V lost 4 bases to trimming and J lost 2 bases; unmatched junction nucleotides: 3. The CDR3 spans 15 residues. Assay used: immunoSEQ multiplex PCR; TCRdb lists only in-frame clones, some missing. The sample yields fewer than 200,000 clones, more than 65% seen once. Comments on this clone: As yet, its antigen is unknown.

The sample taken for sequencing was PBMCs. The source is a woman aged 18 to 35 in good health and CMV-seropositive. This sequence joins TRBV5-1 and TRBJ2-6; 7 bases match TRBD2. The CDR3 sequence: CASSGRGPGANVLTF. The CDR3 nucleotides read TGCGCCAGCAGCGGGAGGGGACCTGGGGCCAACGTCCTGACTTTC.